This note documents a single T cell receptor beta chain sequence. TCRdb's copy holds only in-frame clones and misses some; the assay was immunoSEQ multiplex PCR. The table records about 33,000 clones, roughly nine tenths of them present only once. This entry is derived from a study of blood T cell repertoires in COVID-19. With 5 bases removed from V and 1 base from J, the gap between germline ends came to 12 bases. From germline, CDR1 is MGHRA and CDR2 YSYEKL. The CDR3 has 14 residues. V gene TRBV4-1 combines with J gene TRBJ2-7; D is unresolved. The origin of this receptor is a woman older than 75 with active or convalescent COVID-19. Source material: peripheral blood. The CDR3 bases are TGCGCCAGCAGCTCTGGTACCGGGTCCTACGAGCAGTACTTC. It codes for CASSSGTGSYEQYF.